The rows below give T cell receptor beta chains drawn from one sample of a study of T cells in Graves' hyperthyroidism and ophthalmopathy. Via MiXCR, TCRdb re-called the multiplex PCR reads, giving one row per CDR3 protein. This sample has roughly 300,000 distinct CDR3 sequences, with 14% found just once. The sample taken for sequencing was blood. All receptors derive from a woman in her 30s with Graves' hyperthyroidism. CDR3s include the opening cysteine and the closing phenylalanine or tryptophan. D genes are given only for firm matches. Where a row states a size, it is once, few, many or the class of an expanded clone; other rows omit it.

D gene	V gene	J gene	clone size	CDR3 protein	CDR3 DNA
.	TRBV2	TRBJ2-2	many	CASSESGPRTGELFF	TGTGCCAGCAGTGAATCGGGACCACGTACCGGGGAGCTGTTTTTT
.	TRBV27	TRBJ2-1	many	CASRAGWAPGNEQFF	TGTGCCAGCCGGGCTGGATGGGCCCCTGGTAATGAGCAGTTCTTC
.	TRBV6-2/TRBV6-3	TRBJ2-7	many	CASSYKQRTYEQYF	TGTGCCAGCAGTTACAAGCAACGCACCTACGAGCAGTACTTC
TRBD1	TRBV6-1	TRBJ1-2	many	CASSEVSDRVNGYTF	TGTGCCAGCAGTGAAGTATCGGACAGGGTGAATGGCTACACCTTC
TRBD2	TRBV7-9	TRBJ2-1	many	CASNGPSGRTEQFF	TGTGCCAGCAATGGGCCTAGCGGGAGGACTGAGCAGTTCTTC
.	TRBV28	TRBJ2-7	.	CASIKTKGAANYEQYF	TGTGCCAGCATCAAGACTAAAGGGGCAGCCAACTACGAGCAGTACTTC
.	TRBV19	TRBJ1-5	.	CASKGGDLKPQHF	TGTGCCAGTAAGGGGGGAGATTTAAAGCCCCAGCATTTT
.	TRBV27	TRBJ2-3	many	CASGSVPDTQYF	TGTGCCAGCGGCTCGGTTCCAGATACGCAGTATTTT
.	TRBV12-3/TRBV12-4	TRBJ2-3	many	CASSPPREKGPSQYF	TGTGCCAGCAGTCCCCCCCGGGAGAAGGGGCCCTCGCAGTATTTT
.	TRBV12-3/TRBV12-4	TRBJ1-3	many	CASSLTVSGNTIYF	TGTGCCAGCAGTTTGACAGTATCTGGAAACACCATATATTTT
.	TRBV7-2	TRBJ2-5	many	CASSQGGRGPQETQYF	TGTGCCAGCAGCCAGGGCGGGCGCGGGCCACAAGAGACCCAGTACTTC
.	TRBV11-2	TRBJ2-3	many	CASSPRDTDTQYF	TGTGCCAGCAGCCCCAGGGACACAGATACGCAGTATTTT
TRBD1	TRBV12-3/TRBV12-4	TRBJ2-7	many	CASSPRQGNYEQYF	TGTGCCAGCAGTCCCCGACAGGGGAACTACGAGCAGTACTTC
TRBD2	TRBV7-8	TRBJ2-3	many	CASTTSGRVTDTQYF	TGTGCCAGCACAACTAGCGGGAGGGTCACAGATACGCAGTATTTT
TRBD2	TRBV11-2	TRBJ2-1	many	CASTRTPGLVGADDEQFF	TGTGCCAGCACCCGAACACCGGGACTAGTTGGAGCAGACGATGAGCAGTTCTTC
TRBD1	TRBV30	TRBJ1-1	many	CAWAGTGFSLVAFF	TGTGCCTGGGCCGGGACAGGGTTTTCGTTGGTAGCTTTCTTT
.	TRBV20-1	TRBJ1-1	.	CSVAGMNTEAFF	TGCAGCGTTGCGGGTATGAACACTGAAGCTTTCTTT